This T cell receptor (beta chain) is drawn from a study of cytomegalovirus exposure and HLA in healthy donors. Study conclusions and caveats: Association with HLA alleles at 0.05 false discovery rate was found for 16,951 TCR beta sequences in a later analysis. Most of the TCR beta V segments (in an earlier analysis) were productive either about 90% or about 30% of the time. The authors excluded some V segments, including TRBV6-2 and TRBV6-3, as indistinguishable.

This clone was recorded only once. What it recognizes is unknown. Primers for the PCR totalled 60 Vbeta and 13 Jbeta. The protocol was immunoSEQ multiplex PCR, while the TCRdb copy is restricted to in-frame clones and leaves out a portion. The sample has hundreds of thousands of clones; approximately 79% are singletons. The V gene's germline CDR1 is MNHEY and CDR2 SVGAGI. This CDR3 is 13 amino acids long. V gave up 7 bases and J gave up 6 bases, with 16 bases separating them. This sequence was found in a male donor in good health and CMV-seronegative. V and J are TRBV6-5 and TRBJ2-7; possible D gene TRBD1, 5 bases. Material: PBMCs. The CDR3 loop is CASTQTAGLEQYF. DNA of the CDR3: TGTGCCAGCACTCAAACCGCAGGGCTCGAGCAGTACTTC.